This T cell receptor (beta chain) was captured by sequencing in a study of HIV-infected patients and healthy controls. This clonotype was counted at least ten times. From the 5' RACE reads, TCRdb called clonotypes with MiXCR, one entry per CDR3 protein. Of about 67,000 distinct CDR3 sequences listed, about 17% were seen once; the top ten hold approximately 5%. Germline-derived CDR1 and CDR2 are SGHDT and YYEEEE. The CDR3 spans 17 residues. V was clipped by 4 bases and J by 1 base; unmatched bases: 10. The receptor comes from a human donor in good health. The rearrangement links TRBV5-6 to TRBJ2-3; TRBD1 agrees at 9 bases. The sequencing input was CD4+ T cells from blood. The CDR3 loop reads CASSRIQGAKGTDTQYF. CDR3 DNA: TGTGCCAGCAGCCGAATACAGGGGGCGAAAGGCACAGATACGCAGTATTTT. Supplemented by reference TRBV5-6 and TRBJ2-3, the full variable domain reads DAGVTQSPTHLIKTRGQQVTLRCSPKSGHDTVSWYQQALGQGPQFIFQYYEEEERQRGNFPDRFSGHQFPNYSSELNVNALLLGDSALYLCASSRIQGAKGTDTQYFGPGTRLTVL.